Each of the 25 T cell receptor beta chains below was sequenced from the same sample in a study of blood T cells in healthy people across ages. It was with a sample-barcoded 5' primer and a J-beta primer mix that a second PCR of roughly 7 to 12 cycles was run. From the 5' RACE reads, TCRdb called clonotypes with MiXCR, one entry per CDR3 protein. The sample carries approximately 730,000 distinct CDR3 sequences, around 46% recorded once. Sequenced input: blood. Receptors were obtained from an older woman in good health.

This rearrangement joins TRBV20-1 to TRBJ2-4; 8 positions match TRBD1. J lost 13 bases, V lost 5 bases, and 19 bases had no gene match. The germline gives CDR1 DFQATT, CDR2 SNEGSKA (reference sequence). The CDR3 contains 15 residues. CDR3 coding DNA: TGCAGTGCTTGGGACACGAAGACAGGGGTGTTGAAGCAGTACTTC. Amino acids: CSAWDTKTGVLKQYF.

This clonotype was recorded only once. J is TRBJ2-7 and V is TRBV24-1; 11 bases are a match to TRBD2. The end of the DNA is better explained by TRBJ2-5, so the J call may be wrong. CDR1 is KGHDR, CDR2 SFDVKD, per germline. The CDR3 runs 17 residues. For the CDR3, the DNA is TGTGCCACCAGCGACCGCAAACTAGCGGGGGCTCAAGAGACCCAGTACTTC. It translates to CATSDRKLAGAQETQYF.

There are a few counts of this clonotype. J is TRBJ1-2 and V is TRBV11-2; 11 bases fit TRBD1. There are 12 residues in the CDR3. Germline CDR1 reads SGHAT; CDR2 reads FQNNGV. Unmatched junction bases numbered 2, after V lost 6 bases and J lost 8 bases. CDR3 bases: TGTGCCAGCAGGGACAGGGGGCAAGGCTACACCTTC. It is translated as CASRDRGQGYTF.

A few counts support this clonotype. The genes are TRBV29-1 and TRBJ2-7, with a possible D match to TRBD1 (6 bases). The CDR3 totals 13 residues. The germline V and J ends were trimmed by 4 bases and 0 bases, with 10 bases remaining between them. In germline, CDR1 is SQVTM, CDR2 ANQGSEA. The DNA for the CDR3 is TGCAGCGTTGGGGGGCATAACTCCTACGAGCAGTACTTC. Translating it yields CSVGGHNSYEQYF.

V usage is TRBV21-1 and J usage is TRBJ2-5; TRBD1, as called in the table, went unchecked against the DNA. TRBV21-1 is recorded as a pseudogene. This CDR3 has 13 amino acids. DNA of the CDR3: TGTGCCAGCAGCCCGCGACAGGTAGAGACCCAGTACTTC. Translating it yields CASSPRQVETQYF.

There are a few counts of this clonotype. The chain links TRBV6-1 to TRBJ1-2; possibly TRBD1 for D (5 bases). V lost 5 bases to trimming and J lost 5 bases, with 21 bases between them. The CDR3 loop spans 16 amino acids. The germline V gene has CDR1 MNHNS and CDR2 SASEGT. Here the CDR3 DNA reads TGTGCCAGCAGTAACCATCCTAGGGGCGAGAGGTATGGCTACACCTTC. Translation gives CASSNHPRGERYGYTF.

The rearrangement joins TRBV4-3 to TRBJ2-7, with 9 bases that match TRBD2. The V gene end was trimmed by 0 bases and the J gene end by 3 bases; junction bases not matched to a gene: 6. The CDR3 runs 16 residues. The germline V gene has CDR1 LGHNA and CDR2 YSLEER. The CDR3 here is CASSQDQGSGSYEQYF. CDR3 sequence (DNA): TGCGCCAGCAGCCAAGATCAAGGTAGCGGGAGCTACGAGCAGTACTTC.

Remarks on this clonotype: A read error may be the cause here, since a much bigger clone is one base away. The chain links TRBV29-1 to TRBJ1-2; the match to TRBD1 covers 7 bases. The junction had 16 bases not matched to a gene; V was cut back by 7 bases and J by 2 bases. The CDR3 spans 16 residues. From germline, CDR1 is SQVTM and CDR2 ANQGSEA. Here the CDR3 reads CSASGQQPVSNYGYTF. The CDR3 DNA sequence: TGCAGCGCATCGGGACAGCAACCCGTTTCCAACTATGGCTACACCTTC.

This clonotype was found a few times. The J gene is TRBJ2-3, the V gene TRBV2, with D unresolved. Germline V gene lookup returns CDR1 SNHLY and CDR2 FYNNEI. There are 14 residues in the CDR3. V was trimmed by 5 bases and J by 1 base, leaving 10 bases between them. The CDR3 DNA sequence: TGTGCCAGCAGTACGGACCGAGGCACAGATACGCAGTATTTT. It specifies CASSTDRGTDTQYF. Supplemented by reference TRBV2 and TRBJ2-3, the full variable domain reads EPEVTQTPSHQVTQMGQEVILRCVPISNHLYFYWYRQILGQKVEFLVSFYNNEISEKSEIFDDQFSVERPDGSNFTLKIRSTKLEDSAMYFCASSTDRGTDTQYFGPGTRLTVL.

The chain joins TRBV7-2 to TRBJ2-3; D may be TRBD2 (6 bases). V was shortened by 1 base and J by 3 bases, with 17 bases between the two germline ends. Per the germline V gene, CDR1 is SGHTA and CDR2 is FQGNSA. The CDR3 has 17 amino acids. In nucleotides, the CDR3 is TGTGCCAGCAGCTTAGGACTAGGAGCTTCGGGAACAGATACGCAGTATTTT. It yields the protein CASSLGLGASGTDTQYF.

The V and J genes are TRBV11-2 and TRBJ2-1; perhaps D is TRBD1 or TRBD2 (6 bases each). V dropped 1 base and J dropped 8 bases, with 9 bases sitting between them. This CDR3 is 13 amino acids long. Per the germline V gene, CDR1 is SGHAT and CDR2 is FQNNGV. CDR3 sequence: CASSLGGADEQFF. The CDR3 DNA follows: TGTGCCAGCAGCTTAGGGGGGGCGGATGAGCAGTTCTTC.

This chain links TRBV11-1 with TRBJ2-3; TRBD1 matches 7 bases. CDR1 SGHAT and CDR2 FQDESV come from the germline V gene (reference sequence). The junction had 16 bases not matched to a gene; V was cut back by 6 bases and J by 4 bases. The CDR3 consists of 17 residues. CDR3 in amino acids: CASRQGRWHFKPDTQYF. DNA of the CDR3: TGTGCCAGCAGACAGGGGCGGTGGCACTTCAAGCCAGATACGCAGTATTTT.

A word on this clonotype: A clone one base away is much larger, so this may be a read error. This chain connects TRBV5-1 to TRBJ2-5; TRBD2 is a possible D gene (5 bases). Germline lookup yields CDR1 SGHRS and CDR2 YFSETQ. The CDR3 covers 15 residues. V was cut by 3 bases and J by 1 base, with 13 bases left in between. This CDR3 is CASSSGRGTQETQYF. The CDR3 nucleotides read TGCGCCAGCAGCTCCGGACGGGGAACCCAAGAGACCCAGTACTTC.

Here the CDR3 DNA reads TGTGCCAGCAGTCTCGAGCGGGCCATAGAGGGTGGAGGGACCCAGTACTTC. Encoded protein: CASSLERAIEGGGTQYF. V gene TRBV6-5 combines with J gene TRBJ2-5; tentatively, D is TRBD2 (6 bases). The CDR3 extends over 17 amino acids. The germline V gene has CDR1 MNHEY and CDR2 SVGAGI. Trimming removed 5 bases at V and 7 bases at J, with 26 bases between.

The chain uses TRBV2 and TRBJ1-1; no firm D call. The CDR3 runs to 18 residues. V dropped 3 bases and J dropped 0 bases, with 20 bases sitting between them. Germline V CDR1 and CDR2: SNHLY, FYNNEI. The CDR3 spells CASSDLMADVGLNTEAFF. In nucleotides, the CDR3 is TGTGCCAGCAGTGACCTTATGGCGGATGTGGGTTTGAACACTGAAGCTTTCTTT.

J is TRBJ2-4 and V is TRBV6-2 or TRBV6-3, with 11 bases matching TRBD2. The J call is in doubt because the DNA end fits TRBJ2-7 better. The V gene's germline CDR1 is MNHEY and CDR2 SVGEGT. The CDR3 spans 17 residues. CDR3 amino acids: CASSYSTTSGSNYEQYF. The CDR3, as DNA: TGTGCCAGCAGTTACTCAACCACTAGCGGGAGTAACTACGAGCAGTACTTC.

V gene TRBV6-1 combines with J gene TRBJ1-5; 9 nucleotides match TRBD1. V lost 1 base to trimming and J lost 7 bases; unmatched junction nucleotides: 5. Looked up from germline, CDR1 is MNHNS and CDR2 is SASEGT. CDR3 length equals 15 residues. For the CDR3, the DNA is TGTGCCAGCAGTGAAGGACAGGGGGAAGGACAGCCCCAGCATTTT. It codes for CASSEGQGEGQPQHF.

As DNA, the CDR3 is TGTGCCAGCAGCTTAGCGCCGGGGACGGGATCGCAGTATTTT. Encoded protein: CASSLAPGTGSQYF. The V and J genes are TRBV7-9 and TRBJ2-3; perhaps D is TRBD1 or TRBD2 (5 bases each). Germline lookup yields CDR1 SEHNR and CDR2 FQNEAQ (reference sequence). V was clipped by 0 bases and J by 10 bases, with 14 bases between them. The CDR3 is 14 residues long.

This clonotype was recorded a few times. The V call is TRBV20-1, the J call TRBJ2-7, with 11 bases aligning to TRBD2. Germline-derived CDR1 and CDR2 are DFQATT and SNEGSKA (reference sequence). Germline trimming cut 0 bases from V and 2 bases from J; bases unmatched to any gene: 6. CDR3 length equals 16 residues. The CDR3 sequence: CSARDTRLAGTYEQYF. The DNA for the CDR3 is TGCAGTGCTAGAGATACCCGACTAGCGGGAACCTACGAGCAGTACTTC.

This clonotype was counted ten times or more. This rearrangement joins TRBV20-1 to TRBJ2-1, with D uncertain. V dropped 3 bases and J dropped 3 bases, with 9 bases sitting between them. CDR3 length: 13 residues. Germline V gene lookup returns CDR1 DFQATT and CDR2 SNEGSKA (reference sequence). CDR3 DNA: TGCAGTGCTAGCGGGCCGATCTACAATGAGCAGTTCTTC. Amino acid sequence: CSASGPIYNEQFF.

The CDR3 loop reads CSAPRRAGPSGANVLTF. For the CDR3, the DNA is TGCAGTGCTCCGAGGAGGGCAGGTCCATCTGGGGCCAACGTCCTGACTTTC. The chain links TRBV20-1 to TRBJ2-6, with D perhaps matching TRBD2 (6 bases). Trimming removed 5 bases at V and 1 base at J, with 18 bases between. This CDR3 is 17 amino acids long. Germline V gene lookup returns CDR1 DFQATT and CDR2 SNEGSKA (reference sequence).

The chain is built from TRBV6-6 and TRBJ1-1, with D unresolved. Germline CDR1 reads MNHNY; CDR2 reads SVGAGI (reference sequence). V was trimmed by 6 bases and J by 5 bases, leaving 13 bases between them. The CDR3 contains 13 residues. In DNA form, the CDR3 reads TGTGCCAGCAGACTAGTAGGAAGAACTGAAGCTTTCTTT. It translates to CASRLVGRTEAFF.

This CDR3 is CASSLAVGGPKEQYF. The CDR3 bases are TGTGCCAGCAGCTTAGCAGTGGGAGGGCCTAAGGAGCAGTACTTC. This chain links TRBV7-2 with TRBJ2-7; 7 bases align to TRBD2. This CDR3 spans 15 amino acids. Germline assignment: CDR1 SGHTA and CDR2 FQGNSA. J was trimmed by 7 bases and V by 0 bases; bases with no gene match: 9.

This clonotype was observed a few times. CDR3 DNA sequence: TGTGCCACCAGCAACCTCCCCCACGACGAACACGGGCGGGTTGGCTACACCTTC. Translated, it gives CATSNLPHDEHGRVGYTF. The V call is TRBV15, the J call TRBJ1-2; the D is unclear. The germline CDR1 and CDR2 sequences are LNHNV and YYDKDF (reference sequence). Trimming left V 4 bases short and J 7 bases short, with 28 bases between. The length of the CDR3 is 18 residues.

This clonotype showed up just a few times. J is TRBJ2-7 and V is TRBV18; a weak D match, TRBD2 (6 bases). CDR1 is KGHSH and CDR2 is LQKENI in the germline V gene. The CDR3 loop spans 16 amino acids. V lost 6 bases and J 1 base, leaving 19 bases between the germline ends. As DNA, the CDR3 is TGTGCCAGCTCCCCCCCCTCCGGGACTGGGTCCTACGAGCAGTACTTC. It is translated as CASSPPSGTGSYEQYF.